The rows below give T cell receptor beta chains drawn from one sample of a study of control samples from healthy donors and cancer patients. Measured with immunoSEQ multiplex PCR; TCRdb has only the in-frame clones, and not every one. The table lists 150,000 to 200,000 clones, approximately 90% of them singletons. The sequencing sample was made of blood. The receptor set was obtained from a man aged 25 to 45 in good health. Both conserved end residues are part of each CDR3. D genes are given only for firm matches. The size field is filled for only some rows; it gives once, few, many or a size class.

CDR3aa	CDR3nt	j_gene	d_gene	v_gene	abundance	len
CASSLSSGTGNEQYF	TGTGCCAGCAGTTTATCGAGTGGGACAGGGAACGAGCAGTACTTC	TRBJ2-7	TRBD1	TRBV27	-	15
CASSTQGTHSGNTIYF	TGTGCCAGCAGCACCCAGGGGACCCACTCTGGAAACACCATATATTTT	TRBJ1-3	-	TRBV7-2	few	16
CASSPLGGSGANVLTF	TGTGCCAGCAGCCCGTTGGGGGGCTCTGGGGCCAACGTCCTGACTTTC	TRBJ2-6	-	TRBV5-5	once	16
CASSLGLERYEQYF	TGTGCCAGCAGCTTGGGACTCGAACGCTACGAGCAGTACTTC	TRBJ2-7	-	TRBV5-4	-	14
CAISGGGQGKQYF	TGTGCCATCAGCGGGGGGGGACAGGGGAAGCAGTACTTC	TRBJ2-7	TRBD1	TRBV10-3	-	13
CASSQDTGGAGGYTF	TGTGCCAGCAGCCAAGATACAGGGGGCGCGGGGGGCTACACCTTC	TRBJ1-2	TRBD1	TRBV4-2	-	15
CASSQRVGSAEAFF	TGTGCCAGCAGCCAGAGGGTGGGTTCGGCTGAAGCTTTCTTT	TRBJ1-1	-	TRBV7-2	-	14
CASSLGGQGAGPQHF	TGTGCCAGCAGCCTGGGCGGCCAGGGGGCAGGGCCCCAGCATTTT	TRBJ1-5	TRBD1	TRBV4-2	-	15
CASSRTPTDPPGTEAFF	TGTGCCAGCAGCCGAACTCCAACAGACCCTCCGGGCACTGAAGCTTTCTTT	TRBJ1-1	-	TRBV7-3	-	17
CSVMVNTGELFF	TGCAGCGTTATGGTGAACACCGGGGAGCTGTTTTTT	TRBJ2-2	-	TRBV29-1	-	12
CASSQFPGAGIF	TGCGCCAGCAGCCAATTCCCAGGGGCCGGGATCTTT	TRBJ1-1	-	TRBV4-1	-	12
CASATSLDSYEQYF	TGCGCCAGCGCGACGAGTTTAGACTCCTACGAGCAGTACTTC	TRBJ2-7	-	TRBV5-1	-	14
CATSGNGLREAFF	TGTGCCACCAGTGGTAACGGCCTCCGTGAAGCTTTCTTT	TRBJ1-1	-	TRBV24-1	-	13
CASSFQGAGTEAFF	TGCGCCAGCAGCTTCCAAGGGGCGGGTACTGAAGCTTTCTTT	TRBJ1-1	-	TRBV5-1	-	14
CASSLSTLDTIYF	TGTGCCAGCAGCTTAAGTACCCTGGACACCATATATTTT	TRBJ1-3	-	TRBV7-2	-	13
CASTGTTANTEAFF	TGTGCCAGCACCGGTACTACCGCTAACACTGAAGCTTTCTTT	TRBJ1-1	-	TRBV7-9	-	14
CASSLTTGQGYGYTF	TGCGCCAGCAGCCTTACGACAGGGCAGGGTTATGGCTACACCTTC	TRBJ1-2	TRBD1	TRBV4-3	-	15
CASKEGNTDTQYF	TGTGCCAGCAAGGAAGGCAACACAGATACGCAGTATTTT	TRBJ2-3	-	TRBV6-5	-	13
CASSIDGFQETQYF	TGTGCCAGTAGTATAGACGGATTTCAAGAGACCCAGTACTTC	TRBJ2-5	-	TRBV19	-	14
CASSLGTPYGYTF	TGTGCCAGCAGCTTGGGTACACCCTATGGCTACACCTTC	TRBJ1-2	-	TRBV5-8	-	13
CASSPTGPQETQYF	TGTGCCAGCAGCCCCACAGGACCCCAAGAGACCCAGTACTTC	TRBJ2-5	-	TRBV6-2/TRBV6-3	-	14
CAGSPRHAQTQYF	TGTGCCGGCAGCCCCCGGCACGCTCAAACGCAGTATTTT	TRBJ2-3	-	TRBV5-6	-	13
CASSLLRPGGEQFF	TGTGCCAGCAGCCTATTGAGGCCCGGGGGTGAGCAGTTCTTC	TRBJ2-1	-	TRBV3-1/TRBV3-2	-	14
CASSVGGLAGEGIETQYF	TGTGCCAGCAGCGTAGGGGGACTAGCGGGAGAAGGGATAGAGACCCAGTACTTC	TRBJ2-5	TRBD2	TRBV9	-	18
CASSGGTGANYGYTF	TGCGCCAGCAGCGGGGGCACCGGAGCTAACTATGGCTACACCTTC	TRBJ1-2	-	TRBV5-1	once	15
CASSLVGQTNSPLHF	TGTGCCAGCAGCTTGGTGGGACAGACTAATTCACCCCTCCACTTT	TRBJ1-6	TRBD1	TRBV5-4	-	15
CASSLGTGDGYTF	TGCGCCAGCAGCTTGGGGACAGGGGACGGCTACACCTTC	TRBJ1-2	TRBD1	TRBV5-1	-	13
CASSPGTETDTQYF	TGTGCCAGCAGCCCCGGGACAGAGACAGATACGCAGTATTTT	TRBJ2-3	TRBD1	TRBV6-2/TRBV6-3	once	14
CASSRNPNEQFF	TGTGCCAGCAGCCGTAACCCAAATGAGCAGTTCTTC	TRBJ2-1	-	TRBV4-2	-	12
CASSSFQTGTQYF	TGTGCCAGCAGTTCCTTCCAAACAGGGACCCAGTACTTC	TRBJ2-5	-	TRBV27	-	13
CASSVRQDYTEAFF	TGTGCCAGCAGCGTAAGACAGGATTACACTGAAGCTTTCTTT	TRBJ1-1	-	TRBV9	-	14
CAISEVYEQFF	TGTGCCATCAGTGAAGTTTATGAGCAGTTCTTC	TRBJ2-1	-	TRBV10-3	-	11
CASSLHSEAFF	TGTGCCAGCAGCCTGCACAGTGAAGCTTTCTTT	TRBJ1-1	-	TRBV4-2	few	11
CASSDGQGAVPGELFF	TGTGCCAGCAGTGATGGACAGGGGGCTGTACCCGGGGAGCTGTTTTTT	TRBJ2-2	TRBD1	TRBV2	-	16
CSAKRDTIYF	TGCAGTGCCAAGAGGGACACCATATATTTT	TRBJ1-3	-	TRBV20-1	-	10
CASSYGGIGQPQHF	TGTGCCAGCAGTTATGGTGGAATAGGTCAGCCCCAGCATTTT	TRBJ1-5	-	TRBV28	-	14
CASSVAPGAREKLFF	TGTGCCAGCAGCGTAGCCCCAGGGGCGCGAGAAAAACTGTTTTTT	TRBJ1-4	-	TRBV9	once	15
CASSPADTIYF	TGTGCCAGCTCACCGGCGGACACCATATATTTT	TRBJ1-3	-	TRBV18	-	11
CASRRTGLGLGYTF	TGTGCCAGCAGGAGGACAGGGCTGGGGCTTGGCTACACCTTC	TRBJ1-2	TRBD1	TRBV27	-	14
CASIRQVHNSPLHF	TGTGCCAGCATCAGACAGGTTCATAATTCACCCCTCCACTTT	TRBJ1-6	-	TRBV6-5	-	14